One sample yielded the 14 T cell receptor beta chains listed below, sequenced in a study of T-cell reconstitution after alpha-beta-depleted transplantation in children. Unique molecular identifiers featured in how the TCRbeta library was prepared. Each CDR3 protein gets one entry after TCRdb re-called the PCR reads with MiXCR. Among about 200,000 distinct CDR3 sequences listed, 5% to 7.5% were seen once. The sequencing used PBMCs, collected before TCRalphabeta/CD19-depleted stem cell transplant. These receptors came from a girl under three years old with combined immunodeficiency, due to receive a stem cell transplant.

This clonotype was observed many times. V gene TRBV4-2 combines with J gene TRBJ2-3; 7 nucleotides agree with TRBD1. The CDR3 covers 17 residues. Germline lookup yields CDR1 LGHNA and CDR2 YNFKEQ. Trimming removed 5 bases from V and 4 bases from J; junction bases left unmatched: 15. CDR3 region: CASSRGPGTSGSDTQYF. DNA for the CDR3: TGTGCCAGCAGCAGGGGGCCCGGAACTAGTGGTTCAGATACGCAGTATTTT.

Remarks on this clonotype: A much larger clone differs by one base, so this may be a read error. The chain joins TRBV29-1 to TRBJ1-1; D is uncertain. This CDR3 spans 12 amino acids. The V gene's germline CDR1 is SQVTM and CDR2 ANQGSEA. The CDR3 coding sequence is TGCAGCGTTGAGAGGGCGGGCACTAAAGCTTTCTTT. Translation gives CSVERAGTKAFF. Using reference TRBV29-1 and TRBJ1-1 for the parts outside the CDR3, the full variable domain is SAVISQKPSRDICQRGTSLTIQCQVDSQVTMMFWYRQQPGQSLTLIATANQGSEATYESGFVIDKFPISRPNLTFSTLTVSNMSPEDSSIYLCSVERAGTKAFFGQGTRLTVV.

This clonotype was detected many times. V is TRBV29-1 and J is TRBJ2-1; D could derive from TRBD1 or TRBD2 (6 bases each). The V end was cut by 4 bases, the J end by 1 base, with 11 bases between. From germline, CDR1 is SQVTM and CDR2 ANQGSEA. There are 14 residues in the CDR3. CDR3 coding DNA: TGCAGCGTTGGGGGGGCCAGGTCCTACAATGAGCAGTTCTTC. This sequence encodes CSVGGARSYNEQFF.

This clonotype occurred many times. The chain employs TRBV7-6 and TRBJ2-3; D not resolved. Trimming pared 1 base from V and 0 bases from J, leaving 8 bases between. This CDR3 spans 15 amino acids. CDR1 is SGHVS and CDR2 is FNYEAQ in the germline V gene. CDR3 loop: CASSLGLGSTDTQYF. DNA for the CDR3: TGTGCCAGCAGCTTAGGACTCGGGAGCACAGATACGCAGTATTTT. The complete variable domain, with remaining parts taken from reference TRBV7-6 and TRBJ2-3, reads GAGVSQSPRYKVTKRGQDVALRCDPISGHVSLYWYRQALGQGPEFLTYFNYEAQQDKSGLPNDRFSAERPEGSISTLTIQRTEQRDSAMYRCASSLGLGSTDTQYFGPGTRLTVL.

This clonotype was recorded many times. This chain uses TRBV29-1 with TRBJ2-4; 7 bases line up with TRBD1. V was pared by 3 bases and J by 8 bases, with 10 bases of the junction left unmatched. This CDR3 comprises 14 residues. Germline CDR1 reads SQVTM; CDR2 reads ANQGSEA. This chain's CDR3 is CSVDDNRGVDIQYF. CDR3 nucleotide sequence: TGCAGCGTTGATGATAACAGGGGAGTAGACATTCAGTACTTC.

At least ten counts were recorded for this clonotype. The chain carries TRBV7-8 and TRBJ2-1; D remains ambiguous. The CDR3 covers 15 residues. Trimming stripped 5 bases from V and 3 bases from J, with 14 bases between. Germline loops: CDR1 SGHVS, CDR2 FQNEAQ. CDR3 bases: TGTGCCAGCAGCCCTTTTGTCGGTAGCTACAATGAGCAGTTCTTC. Its translation is CASSPFVGSYNEQFF.

This clonotype was detected only a few times. V gene TRBV6-5 combines with J gene TRBJ2-1; the D call may be TRBD1 or TRBD2 (5 bases each). The V gene's germline CDR1 is MNHEY and CDR2 SVGAGI. The CDR3 totals 13 residues. Trimming took 7 bases from V and 6 from J, leaving 13 bases between them. The CDR3 DNA sequence: TGTGCCAGCACCTTTGGGGGAAGCAATGAGCAGTTCTTC. Translated: CASTFGGSNEQFF.

This clonotype was seen ten or more times. This chain joins TRBV11-1 and TRBJ2-1, with TRBD2 matching over 14 bases. CDR3 length equals 18 residues. Trimming took 5 bases from V and 7 from J; bases not matched to a gene: 13. Germline loops: CDR1 SGHAT, CDR2 FQDESV (reference sequence). The CDR3 DNA follows: TGTGCCAGCAGCACACCCGGGACTAGCGGGGGACCGATGAATGAGCAGTTCTTC. Its protein is CASSTPGTSGGPMNEQFF.

Only a few counts were recorded for this clonotype. The CDR3 DNA follows: TGTGCCACCAGTGACCACAGCGGGGGGGGCAATGAGCAGTTCTTC. This encodes CATSDHSGGGNEQFF. The chain carries TRBV24-1 and TRBJ2-1; TRBD2 aligns across 10 bases. V shed 4 bases and J 6 bases; nucleotides not matched to a gene: 5. Germline V lookup: CDR1 KGHDR, CDR2 SFDVKD. This CDR3 has 15 residues.

The chain links TRBV20-1 to TRBJ1-2; 11 bases agree with TRBD1. The CDR3 consists of 16 residues. The ends lost 2 bases at V and 4 bases at J; junction bases unmatched: 9. Germline CDR1 DFQATT, CDR2 SNEGSKA (reference sequence). This chain's CDR3 is CSARPKGTGGGYGYTF. As DNA, the CDR3 is TGCAGTGCTAGACCAAAAGGGACAGGGGGTGGCTATGGCTACACCTTC.

This clonotype was recorded many times. This chain joins TRBV4-1 and TRBJ2-7; the match to TRBD1 covers 9 bases. This CDR3 spans 15 amino acids. Germline CDR1 MGHRA, CDR2 YSYEKL. The J segment lost 1 base and the V segment lost 4 bases, leaving 5 bases of the junction unmatched. The CDR3 is CASSLVGTGSYEQYF. CDR3 coding DNA: TGCGCCAGCAGCCTCGTGGGGACAGGGTCCTACGAGCAGTACTTC.

This clonotype was seen ten or more times. The chain combines TRBV25-1 with TRBJ2-5; 9 bases map to TRBD1. J lost 1 base, V lost 1 base, and 10 bases had no gene match. CDR1 and CDR2 (germline): MGHDK, SYGVNS. This CDR3 contains 18 residues. CDR3 sequence: CASSESLHRGRGQETQYF. The CDR3 region has the DNA TGTGCCAGCAGTGAATCCCTCCACAGGGGGCGCGGCCAAGAGACCCAGTACTTC.

This clonotype was recorded many times. The CDR3, as DNA: TGTGCCAGCAGTCGACGGACTAGCGAAACCTACGAGCAGTACTTC. Translating gives CASSRRTSETYEQYF. The chain combines TRBV6-2 or TRBV6-3 with TRBJ2-7; 9 bases match TRBD2. CDR1 is MNHEY and CDR2 is SVGEGT in the germline V gene. CDR3 length: 15 amino acids. The trim removed 5 bases at V and 2 bases at J, leaving 7 bases unmatched.

This clonotype was seen repeatedly, ten times or more. CDR3 nucleotide sequence: TGTGCCAGCAGCCAAGGGGGTAGCGGGGTCGAGTGGGAGACCCAGTACTTC. Its translation: CASSQGGSGVEWETQYF. The chain couples TRBV3-1 to TRBJ2-5; 8 bases map to TRBD2. This CDR3 comprises 17 residues. J gave up 5 bases and V 1 base, and 12 bases lay outside the gene matches. CDR1 and CDR2 from the germline V gene are LGHDT and YNNKEL (reference sequence).